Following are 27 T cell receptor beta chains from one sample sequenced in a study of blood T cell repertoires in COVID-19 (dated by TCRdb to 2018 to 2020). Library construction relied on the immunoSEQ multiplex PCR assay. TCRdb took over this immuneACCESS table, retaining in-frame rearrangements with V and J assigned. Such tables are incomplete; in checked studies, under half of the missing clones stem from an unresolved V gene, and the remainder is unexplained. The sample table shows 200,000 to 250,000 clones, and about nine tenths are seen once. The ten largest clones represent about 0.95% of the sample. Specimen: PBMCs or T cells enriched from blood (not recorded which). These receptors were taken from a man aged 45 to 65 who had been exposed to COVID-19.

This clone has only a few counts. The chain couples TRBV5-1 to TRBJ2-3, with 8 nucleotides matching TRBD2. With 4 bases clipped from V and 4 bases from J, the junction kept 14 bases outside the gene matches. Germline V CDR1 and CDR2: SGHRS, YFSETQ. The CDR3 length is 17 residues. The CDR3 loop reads CASSQGYGGRSADTQYF. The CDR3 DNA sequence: TGCGCCAGCAGCCAGGGGTACGGCGGGAGGAGCGCAGATACGCAGTATTTT.

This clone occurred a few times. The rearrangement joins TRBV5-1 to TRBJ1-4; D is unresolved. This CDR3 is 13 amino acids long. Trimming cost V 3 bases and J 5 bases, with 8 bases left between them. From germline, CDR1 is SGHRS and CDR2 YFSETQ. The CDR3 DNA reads TGCGCCAGCAGCTCGTCACTAAATGAAAAACTGTTTTTT. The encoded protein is CASSSSLNEKLFF.

The CDR3 region is CASSVAVKIKGQPEDGNTIYF. CDR3 sequence (DNA): TGTGCCAGCAGCGTAGCTGTTAAAATTAAAGGACAGCCAGAGGACGGAAACACCATATATTTT. The chain combines TRBV9 with TRBJ1-3, with a possible D match to TRBD1 (6 bases). Germline CDR1 reads SGDLS; CDR2 reads YYNGEE. V shed 0 bases and J shed 4 bases, with 29 bases lying between them. The CDR3 sequence is 21 residues long.

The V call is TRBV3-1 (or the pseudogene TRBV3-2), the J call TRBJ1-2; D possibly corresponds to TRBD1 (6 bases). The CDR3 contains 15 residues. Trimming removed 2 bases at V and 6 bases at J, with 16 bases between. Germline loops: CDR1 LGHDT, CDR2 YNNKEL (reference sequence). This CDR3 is CASSQQIDRLNGYTF. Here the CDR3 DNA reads TGTGCCAGCAGCCAACAAATAGACAGGCTGAATGGCTACACCTTC.

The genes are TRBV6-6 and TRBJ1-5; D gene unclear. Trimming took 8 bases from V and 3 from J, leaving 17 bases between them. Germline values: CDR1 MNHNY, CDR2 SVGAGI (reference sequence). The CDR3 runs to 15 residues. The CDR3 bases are TGTGCCAGCGAATTCCTTGGCGGCGACAATCAGCCCCAGCATTTT. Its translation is CASEFLGGDNQPQHF.

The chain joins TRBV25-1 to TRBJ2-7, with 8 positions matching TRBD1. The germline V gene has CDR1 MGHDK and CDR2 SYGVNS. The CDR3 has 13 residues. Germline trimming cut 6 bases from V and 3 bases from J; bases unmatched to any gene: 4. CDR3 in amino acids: CASSGQGIYEQYF. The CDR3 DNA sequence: TGTGCCAGCAGCGGACAGGGTATCTACGAGCAGTACTTC.

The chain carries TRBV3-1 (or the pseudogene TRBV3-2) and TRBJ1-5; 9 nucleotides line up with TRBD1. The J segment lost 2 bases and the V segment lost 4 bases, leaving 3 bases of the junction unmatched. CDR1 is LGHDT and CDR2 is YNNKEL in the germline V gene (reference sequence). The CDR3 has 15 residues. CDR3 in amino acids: CASSRGQGGNQPQHF. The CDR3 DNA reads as TGTGCCAGCAGCCGGGGACAGGGAGGCAATCAGCCCCAGCATTTT.

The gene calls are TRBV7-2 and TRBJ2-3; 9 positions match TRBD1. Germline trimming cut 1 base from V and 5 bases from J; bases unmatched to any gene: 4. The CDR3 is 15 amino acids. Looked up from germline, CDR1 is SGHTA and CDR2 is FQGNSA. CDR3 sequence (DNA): TGTGCCAGCAGCTTAGAAGGACAGGGGAAAGATACGCAGTATTTT. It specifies CASSLEGQGKDTQYF.

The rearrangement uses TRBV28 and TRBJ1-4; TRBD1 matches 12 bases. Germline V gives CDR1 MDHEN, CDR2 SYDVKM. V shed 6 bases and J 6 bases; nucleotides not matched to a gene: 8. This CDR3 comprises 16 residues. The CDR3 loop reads CASSFRDRGPYEKLFF. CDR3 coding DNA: TGTGCCAGCAGCTTCCGGGACAGGGGGCCCTATGAAAAACTGTTTTTT.

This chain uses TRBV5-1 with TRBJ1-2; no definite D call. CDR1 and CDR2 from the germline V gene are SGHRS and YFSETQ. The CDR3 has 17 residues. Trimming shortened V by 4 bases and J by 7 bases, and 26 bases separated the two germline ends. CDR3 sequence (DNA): TGCGCCAGCAGCCCCCTAACCTCGGGGTCCCTTGTAGCTGGCTACACCTTC. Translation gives CASSPLTSGSLVAGYTF.

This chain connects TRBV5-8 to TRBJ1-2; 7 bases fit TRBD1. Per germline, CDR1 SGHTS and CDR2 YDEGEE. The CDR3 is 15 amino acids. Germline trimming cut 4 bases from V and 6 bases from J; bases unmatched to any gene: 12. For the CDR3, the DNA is TGTGCCAGCAGCGTAAAGACAGGGCCCAGGGATGGCTACACCTTC. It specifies CASSVKTGPRDGYTF.

The CDR3, as DNA: TGCGCCAGCAGCTTAATAGCACCGGCAACTAATGAAAAACTGTTTTTT. This encodes CASSLIAPATNEKLFF. The chain is built from TRBV5-1 and TRBJ1-4; D remains ambiguous. CDR1 and CDR2 (germline): SGHRS, YFSETQ. Deletions cut 2 bases from V and 0 bases from J, with 11 bases between. This CDR3 is built from 16 residues.

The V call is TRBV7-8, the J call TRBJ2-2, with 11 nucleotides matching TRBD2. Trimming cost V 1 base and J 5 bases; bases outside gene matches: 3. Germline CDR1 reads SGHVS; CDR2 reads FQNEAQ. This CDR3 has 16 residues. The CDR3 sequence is CASSLGTSGLTGELFF. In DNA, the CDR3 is TGTGCCAGCAGCTTAGGGACTAGCGGGCTGACCGGGGAGCTGTTTTTT.

The CDR3, as DNA: TGTGCCAGCAGGGCGACAGATAACTATGGCTACACCTTC. It translates to CASRATDNYGYTF. V is TRBV6-5 and J is TRBJ1-2; the D gene is possibly TRBD1 (5 bases). V was clipped by 6 bases and J by 1 base, with 9 bases between them. The V gene's germline CDR1 is MNHEY and CDR2 SVGAGI. CDR3 size: 13 residues.

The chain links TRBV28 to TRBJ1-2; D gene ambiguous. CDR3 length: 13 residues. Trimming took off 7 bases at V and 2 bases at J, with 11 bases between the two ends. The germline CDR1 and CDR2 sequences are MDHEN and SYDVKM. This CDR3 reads CASTEGGNYGYTF. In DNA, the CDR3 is TGTGCCAGCACGGAGGGAGGAAACTATGGCTACACCTTC.

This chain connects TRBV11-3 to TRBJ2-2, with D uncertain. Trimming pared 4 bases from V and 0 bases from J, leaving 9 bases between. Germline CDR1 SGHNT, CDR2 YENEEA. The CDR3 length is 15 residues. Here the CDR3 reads CASSWARSNTGELFF. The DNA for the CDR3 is TGTGCCAGCAGCTGGGCGCGATCGAACACCGGGGAGCTGTTTTTT. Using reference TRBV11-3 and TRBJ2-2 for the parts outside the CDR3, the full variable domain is EAGVVQSPRYKIIEKKQPVAFWCNPISGHNTLYWYLQNLGQGPELLIRYENEEAVDDSQLPKDRFSAERLKGVDSTLKIQPAELGDSAVYLCASSWARSNTGELFFGEGSRLTVL.

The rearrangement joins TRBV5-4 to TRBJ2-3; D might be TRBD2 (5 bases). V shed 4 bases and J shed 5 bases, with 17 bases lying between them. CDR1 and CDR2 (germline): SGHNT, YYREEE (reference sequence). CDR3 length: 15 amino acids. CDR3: CASSVPSGLLDTQYF. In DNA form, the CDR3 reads TGTGCCAGCAGCGTGCCAAGCGGATTATTAGATACGCAGTATTTT.

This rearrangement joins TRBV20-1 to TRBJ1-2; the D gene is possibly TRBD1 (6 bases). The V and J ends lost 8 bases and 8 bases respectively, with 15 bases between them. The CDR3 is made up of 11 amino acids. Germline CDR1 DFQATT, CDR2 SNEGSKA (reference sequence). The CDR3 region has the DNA TGCAGTACAGACAGGAGACGAGGCTACACCTTC. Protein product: CSTDRRRGYTF.

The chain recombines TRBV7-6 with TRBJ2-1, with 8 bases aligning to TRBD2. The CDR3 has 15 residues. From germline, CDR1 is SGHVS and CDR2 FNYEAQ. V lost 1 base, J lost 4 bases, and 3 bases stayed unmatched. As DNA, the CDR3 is TGTGCCAGCAGCTTAGAACTAGCGGAGTACAATGAGCAGTTCTTC. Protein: CASSLELAEYNEQFF.

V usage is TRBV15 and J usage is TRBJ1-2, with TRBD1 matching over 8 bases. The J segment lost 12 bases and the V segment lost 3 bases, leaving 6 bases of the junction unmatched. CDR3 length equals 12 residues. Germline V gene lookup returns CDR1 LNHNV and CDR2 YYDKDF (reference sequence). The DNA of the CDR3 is TGTGCCACCAGCAGGGACAGGGAGGCTAACACCTTC. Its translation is CATSRDREANTF.

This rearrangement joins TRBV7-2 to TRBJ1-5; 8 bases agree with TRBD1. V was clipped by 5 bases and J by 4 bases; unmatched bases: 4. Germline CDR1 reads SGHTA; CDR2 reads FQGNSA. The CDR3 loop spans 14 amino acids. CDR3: CASSKQGGNQPQHF. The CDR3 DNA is TGTGCCAGCAGCAAACAGGGGGGGAATCAGCCCCAGCATTTT.

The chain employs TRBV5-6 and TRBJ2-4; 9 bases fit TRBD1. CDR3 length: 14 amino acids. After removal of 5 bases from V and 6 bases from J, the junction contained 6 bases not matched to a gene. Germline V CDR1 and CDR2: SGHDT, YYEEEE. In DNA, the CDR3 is TGTGCCAGCAGTCCCGACAGGGGGATAAACATTCAGTACTTC. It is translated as CASSPDRGINIQYF. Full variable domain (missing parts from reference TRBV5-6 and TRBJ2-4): DAGVTQSPTHLIKTRGQQVTLRCSPKSGHDTVSWYQQALGQGPQFIFQYYEEEERQRGNFPDRFSGHQFPNYSSELNVNALLLGDSALYLCASSPDRGINIQYFGAGTRLSVL.

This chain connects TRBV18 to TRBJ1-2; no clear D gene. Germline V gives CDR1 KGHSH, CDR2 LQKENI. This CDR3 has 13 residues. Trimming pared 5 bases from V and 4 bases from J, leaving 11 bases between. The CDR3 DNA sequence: TGTGCCAGCTCAACCACGTCCAGCTATGGCTACACCTTC. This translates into CASSTTSSYGYTF.

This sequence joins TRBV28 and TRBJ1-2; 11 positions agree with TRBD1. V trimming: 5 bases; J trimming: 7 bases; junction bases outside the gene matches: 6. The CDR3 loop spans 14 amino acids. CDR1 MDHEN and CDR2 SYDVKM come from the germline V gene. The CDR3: CASSRGQGARGYTF. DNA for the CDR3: TGTGCCAGCAGTCGTGGACAGGGGGCACGTGGCTACACCTTC.

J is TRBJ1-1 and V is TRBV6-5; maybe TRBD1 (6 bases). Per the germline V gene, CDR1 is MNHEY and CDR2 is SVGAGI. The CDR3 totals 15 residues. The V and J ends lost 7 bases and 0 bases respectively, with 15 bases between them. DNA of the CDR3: TGTGCCAGCATCCCGGGGAGGGGGTTGAACACTGAAGCTTTCTTT. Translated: CASIPGRGLNTEAFF.

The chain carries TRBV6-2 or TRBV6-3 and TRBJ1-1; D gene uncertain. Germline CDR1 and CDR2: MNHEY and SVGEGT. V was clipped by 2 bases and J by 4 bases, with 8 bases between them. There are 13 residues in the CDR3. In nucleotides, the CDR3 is TGTGCCAGCAGTTACGCGGTGACCACTGAAGCTTTCTTT. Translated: CASSYAVTTEAFF.

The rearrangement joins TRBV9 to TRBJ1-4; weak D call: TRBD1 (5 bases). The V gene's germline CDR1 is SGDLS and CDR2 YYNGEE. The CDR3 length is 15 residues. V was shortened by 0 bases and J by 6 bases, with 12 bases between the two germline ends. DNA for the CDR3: TGTGCCAGCAGCGTAGAGCCCAGGGATCATGAAAAACTGTTTTTT. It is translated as CASSVEPRDHEKLFF.